A selection of T cell receptor beta chains follows, all from one sample in a study of T cells in Graves' hyperthyroidism and ophthalmopathy. TCRdb independently ran MiXCR on the multiplex PCR reads; one entry per CDR3 protein. The sample consists of hundreds of thousands of distinct CDR3 sequences, approximately 20% of them appearing once. Source material: blood. These receptors were obtained from a man in his forties with Graves' ophthalmopathy. Each CDR3 is given with its conserved first and last residue. A D gene is named only where the DNA matches it firmly. Size values are once, few and many counts, or a class for expanded clones, and some rows have none.

size	V	D	J	DNA	CDR3
many	TRBV10-3	TRBD1	TRBJ1-1	TGTGCCACGGGGACAGGGGACACTGAAGCTTTCTTT	CATGTGDTEAFF
.	TRBV20-1	TRBD2	TRBJ2-3	TGCAGTGTCAAAAGCGGGAACACAGATACGCAGTATTTT	CSVKSGNTDTQYF
.	TRBV29-1	.	TRBJ1-1	TGCAGCGTTGGAATTTGGGCAGGGGCGGGGAACACTGAAGCTTTCTTT	CSVGIWAGAGNTEAFF
many	TRBV24-1	TRBD1	TRBJ2-1	TGTGCCACCAGTGATTGGACAGGAGATTACAATGAGCAGTTCTTC	CATSDWTGDYNEQFF
many	TRBV12-3/TRBV12-4	.	TRBJ1-6	TGTGCCAGCAGCGAAGACAGTCCCTCACCCCTCCACTTT	CASSEDSPSPLHF
few	TRBV7-9	.	TRBJ1-4	TGTGCCAGCAGCTTAGGGAGGGGCACAACTAATGAAAAACTGTTTTTT	CASSLGRGTTNEKLFF
few	TRBV28	.	TRBJ2-5	TGTGCCAGCAGAAACTGGACAGAAGAGACCCAGTACTTC	CASRNWTEETQYF
few	TRBV20-1	.	TRBJ1-2	TGCAGTGCTAGAGCTTCCCGGACACGGACTAACTATGGCTACACCTTC	CSARASRTRTNYGYTF
.	TRBV6-1	TRBD2	TRBJ2-5	TGTGCCAGCAGTGAGAATCCGCGACTAGCGGGGAAAGAGACCCAGTACTTC	CASSENPRLAGKETQYF
few	TRBV9	.	TRBJ1-5	TGTGCCAGCAGCGTAGGCCATAGCAATCAGCCCCAGCATTTT	CASSVGHSNQPQHF
many	TRBV20-1	.	TRBJ2-1	TGCAGTGCTAGTTCTAGCCACAATGAGCAGTTCTTC	CSASSSHNEQFF
many	TRBV5-1	.	TRBJ2-1	TGCGCCAGCAGCCTGAATTATGAGCAGTTCTTC	CASSLNYEQFF
.	TRBV11-2	.	TRBJ2-1	TGTGCCAGCAGCACTGTATTTCGGTCACCGGGCAACAATGAGCAGTTCTTC	CASSTVFRSPGNNEQFF
few	TRBV12-3/TRBV12-4	.	TRBJ2-5	TGTGCCAGCAGGCCAGACAGGCAAGAGACCCAGTACTTC	CASRPDRQETQYF
.	TRBV5-1	TRBD1	TRBJ1-4	TGCGCCAGCAGCGCCAGACAGGGGGGCGAAAAACTGTTTTTT	CASSARQGGEKLFF
many	TRBV2	.	TRBJ2-2	TGTGCCAGCAGTGAAGCGAGGACGGTCGCGGCGGAGCTGTTTTTT	CASSEARTVAAELFF
few	TRBV5-1	.	TRBJ2-1	TGCGCCAGCAGCTTGACCGTTGACTACACCAATGAGCAGTTCTTC	CASSLTVDYTNEQFF
.	TRBV3-1	TRBD1	TRBJ2-1	TGTGCCAGCAGCCAACCGGACAGGGGGAACAATGAGCAGTTCTTC	CASSQPDRGNNEQFF
.	TRBV30	.	TRBJ2-3	TGTGCCTGGAGTGTGGGGGTGGGCACAGATACGCAGTATTTT	CAWSVGVGTDTQYF
many	TRBV20-1	TRBD1	TRBJ1-2	TGCAGTGCTAAAGGGACAGGGCAGGACTATGGCTACACCTTC	CSAKGTGQDYGYTF
.	TRBV29-1	.	TRBJ2-6	TGCAGCGTTGAAGATCGGCGTTCTGGGGCCAACGTCCTGACTTTC	CSVEDRRSGANVLTF
few	TRBV7-9	.	TRBJ1-2	TGTGCCAGCAGCCATCGGGACACCCCGGGCTACACCTTC	CASSHRDTPGYTF
many	TRBV6-1	TRBD1	TRBJ2-7	TGTGCCAGCATAAGATACAGGGGGTCCTCCTACGAGCAGTACTTC	CASIRYRGSSYEQYF
.	TRBV20-1	TRBD2	TRBJ2-3	TGCAGTACAGGCGGGACTAGTTTGGCCGGGGTTACGCAGTATTTT	CSTGGTSLAGVTQYF
few	TRBV6-6	.	TRBJ2-3	TGTGCCAGCAGTTACTCGATGGGACTGGAGCCGGGTACGCAGTATTTT	CASSYSMGLEPGTQYF
.	TRBV15	.	TRBJ1-1	TGTGCCACCAGCAGAGATACGGGGGGCGCAAATGAAGCTTTCTTT	CATSRDTGGANEAFF
.	TRBV20-1	.	TRBJ2-3	TGCAGTGCTACGTACGGGCAGCGGACTAGCACAGATACGCAGTATTTT	CSATYGQRTSTDTQYF
.	TRBV12-3/TRBV12-4	TRBD1	TRBJ1-2	TGTGCCAGCAGCGGACAGGGGGAAGCTAACTATGGCTACACCTTC	CASSGQGEANYGYTF
once	TRBV14	.	TRBJ2-5	TGTGCCAGCAGCCAGTACCCAAAGACCCAGTACTTC	CASSQYPKTQYF
many	TRBV7-2	.	TRBJ1-2	TGTGCCAGCAGCTTACGACACGTCGATGGCTACACCTTC	CASSLRHVDGYTF
few	TRBV7-2	.	TRBJ2-1	TGTGCCAGCAGCGGGCGATCGTGGGGGAGGAGCGATGAGCAGTTCTTC	CASSGRSWGRSDEQFF
many	TRBV12-3/TRBV12-4	.	TRBJ1-3	TGTGCCAGCAGGCTACAGGGCGGAAACACCATATATTTT	CASRLQGGNTIYF
.	TRBV6-1	.	TRBJ2-7	TGTGCCAGCAGTGCAGGACGGGTCATTGGTGGCGAGCAGTACTTC	CASSAGRVIGGEQYF
many	TRBV5-1	.	TRBJ2-1	TGCGCCAGCAGAACCGGGGGTTACAATGAGCAGTTCTTC	CASRTGGYNEQFF
.	TRBV6-1	TRBD1	TRBJ1-5	TGTGCCAACAGTGAAGGACAGGGGGCTCTTGAGCCCCAGCATTTT	CANSEGQGALEPQHF
many	TRBV3-1	.	TRBJ2-1	TGTGCCAGCAGCCCCGTCCGCCTCCGGGGGTACAATGAGCAGTTCTTC	CASSPVRLRGYNEQFF
few	TRBV7-9	.	TRBJ1-2	TGTGCCAGCAGCCCGAGCGGCAGTTCTAACTATGGCTACACCTTC	CASSPSGSSNYGYTF